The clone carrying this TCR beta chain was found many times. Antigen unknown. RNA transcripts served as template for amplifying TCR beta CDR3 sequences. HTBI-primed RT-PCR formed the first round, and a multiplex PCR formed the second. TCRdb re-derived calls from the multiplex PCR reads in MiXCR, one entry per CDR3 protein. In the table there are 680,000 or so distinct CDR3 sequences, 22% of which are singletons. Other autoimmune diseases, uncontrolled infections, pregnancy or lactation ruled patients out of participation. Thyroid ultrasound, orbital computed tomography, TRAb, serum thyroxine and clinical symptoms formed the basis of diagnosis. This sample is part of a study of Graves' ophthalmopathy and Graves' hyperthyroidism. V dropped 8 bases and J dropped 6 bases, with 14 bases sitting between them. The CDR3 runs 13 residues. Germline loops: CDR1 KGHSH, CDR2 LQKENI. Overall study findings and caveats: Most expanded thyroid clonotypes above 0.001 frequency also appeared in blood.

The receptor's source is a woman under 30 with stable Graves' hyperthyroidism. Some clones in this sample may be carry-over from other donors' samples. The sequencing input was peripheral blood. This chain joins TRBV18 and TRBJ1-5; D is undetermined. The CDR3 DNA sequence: TGTGCCAGCCACTCGGGGATCGGTCAGCCCCAGCATTTT. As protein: CASHSGIGQPQHF.